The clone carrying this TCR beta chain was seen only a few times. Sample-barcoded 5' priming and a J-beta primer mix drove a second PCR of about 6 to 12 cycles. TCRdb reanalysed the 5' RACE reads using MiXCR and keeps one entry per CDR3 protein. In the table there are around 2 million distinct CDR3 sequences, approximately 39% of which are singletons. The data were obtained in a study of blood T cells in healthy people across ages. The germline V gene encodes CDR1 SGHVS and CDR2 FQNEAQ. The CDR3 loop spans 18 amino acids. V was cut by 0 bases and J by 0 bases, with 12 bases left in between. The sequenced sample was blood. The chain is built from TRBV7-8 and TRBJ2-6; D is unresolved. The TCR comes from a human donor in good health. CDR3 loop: CASSLARLPHSGANVLTF. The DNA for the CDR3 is TGTGCCAGCAGCTTAGCCCGGTTGCCTCACTCTGGGGCCAACGTCCTGACTTTC.